The present T cell receptor beta chain was sequenced within a study of identical twins (dated by TCRdb to the mid-2010s). Background for the entire study: The study deep-sequenced TCR alpha and beta repertoires from monozygotic twins, unrelated adults of various ages and cord blood to test whether fetal clonotypes persist. To rule out contamination, the twin experiments were replicated at different times with different library preparation protocols. General findings and caveats noted by the study authors: Abundant cord blood beta clonotypes had fewer insertions, young adult naive repertoires showed a similar but weaker trend, and memory repertoires showed no such trend. Because the same donors could not be followed over many years, conclusions were based on cross-sectional statistical analysis. Compared with coincidental sharing between unrelated individuals, out-of-frame TCR alpha sequences shared between twins had an excess of sequences with low generation probability. Zero-insertion analyses could be partly confounded by invariant T cells such as MAIT and iNKT, although diverse VJ usage argued against such confounding for most clonotypes. The excess sharing between twins in beta out-of-frame sequences was weaker because fewer shared sequences reduced the signal-to-noise ratio. In monozygotic twins, recombination models systematically underestimated out-of-frame TCR alpha sharing, but the models matched the sharing seen between unrelated individuals.

The library relied on 5' RACE. Data came from an Illumina HiSeq 2000. A universal primer binding site was introduced by template switching, and a unique molecular identifier was present in the final cDNA, enabling accurate counting of TCR cDNA molecules. Specific primers in the conserved constant-segment region were used to synthesize first-strand cDNA for the TCR alpha and beta chains. Each cDNA library was double barcoded, with a SMART-Mk sample barcode plus Illumina barcodes, to control for contamination. TruSeq adapter sequences, together with Illumina sample barcodes, were added in two successive PCR steps. Sequencing of the TCR alpha and beta cDNA libraries was done on the Illumina HiSeq platform using custom primers. The original pipeline was this. Unique molecular identifiers were extracted from raw reads with MiGEC, and CDR3 positions were determined with MiXCR. Recombination models were inferred per individual with the repgenHMM and IGoR tools using an EM algorithm. Shared clonotypes were analyzed with the tcR package in R, and sharing was normalized by the product of cloneset sizes. To study raw recombination free of thymic and clonal selection effects, out-of-frame nonproductive sequences were analyzed. TCRdb reprocessed the public reads (quality trimming at Q25 with fastp, clone calling with MiXCR) and kept in-frame beta chains. Records with the same CDR3 protein are collapsed into one entry carrying the most frequent genes and DNA. TCRdb's processing, not the authors', yielded these V and J calls. This sample has about 790,000 distinct CDR3 sequences in its table, and about 18% of those were observed once. The leading ten clones occupy about an eighth of the sample.

From the cysteine through the phenylalanine, the CDR3 covers 15 amino acids. Only the CDR3 DNA is retained, 45 bases long and in frame from the first base. V is cut back by 3 bases and J by 4 bases, with 4 bases in the junction unmatched. This clonotype appeared many times. Its antigen target is currently unknown. Per-base qualities were not stored, and no clone one base away is much larger. Only healthy Caucasian donors were included. The twin cohort comprised three pairs of female monozygotic twins, all aged roughly 18 to 30 years. Peripheral blood mononuclear cells were used as the source from which RNA for TCR libraries was isolated. These data are also associated with another study on T cells expressing NK-cell markers. According to the second study: In sorted CD3+CD56+NKG2C+, CD3+CD56+NKG2C- and CD3+CD56-NKG2C+ T-cell subsets from about 8 donors, TCR beta-chain repertoires were profiled. Of the eight sequenced donors, seven were found to be HCMV-seropositive and one was found to be HCMV-seronegative. In several experiments an anti-gammadeltaTCR antibody was added to restrict sorting to alphabetaTCR-expressing T cells. In six or seven donors, the dominant CD3+CD56+NKG2C+ clonotypes ranked among the top 10 CD8+ clonotypes, making up roughly 1.0-7.5% of CD8+ T cells. Those dominant clonotypes were again the most abundant among CD3+CD56-NKG2C+ cells in four donors, at roughly 25-60.1%. Whether the expanded NKG2C-expressing T cell clones were specific for HCMV antigens remained unclear. The study sequenced eight donors, all healthy volunteers chosen at random: three men and five women. HCMV serostatus was determined by detecting HCMV-specific IgG in serum with a commercial ELISA kit. For six donors, bulk peripheral blood T-cell repertoires were also sequenced from unsorted PBMC. MIGEC was used to demultiplex reads and group the reads by UMI, and MiTCR was used to assemble and quantify clonotypes. To exclude erroneous sequences, only TCR cDNA sequences supported by at least two reads were retained. The tcR package was used for downstream repertoire analysis, and clonotypes were matched across fractions by CDR3 nucleotide sequence plus V segment. Antigen specificity was annotated against VDJdb with VDJmatch, allowing one amino acid substitution in CDR3.

The specimen sequenced was PBMCs. The chain links TRBV12-3 or TRBV12-4 with TRBJ2-1, with TRBD2 identical over 9 junction bases. The TCR was taken from a young woman in good health. The CDR3 loop reads CASSLEAGGYNEQFF. Here is the DNA: TGTGCCAGCAGTTTGGAAGCGGGAGGTTACAATGAGCAGTTCTTC.